These T cell receptor beta chains were read from a single sample in a study of identifying expanded T cells in peripheral blood. Here immunoSEQ multiplex PCR was the method, and the copy in TCRdb shows in-frame clones only, minus some. The data show over 85,000 clones, with roughly 88% seen just once and less than 15% held by the top ten. The sample comprised blood. Receptor source: a person between 18 and 75 years old in good health. The CDR3 runs from the conserved cysteine through the conserved F or W. A D gene is named only where the DNA matches it firmly. The listing skips clone size in some rows; elsewhere it reads once, few, many or a size class.

clone_size: NA; v_call: TRBV29-1; j_call: TRBJ1-1; cdr3_length: 14; d_call: TRBD1; cdr3_nt: TGCAGCGACCGAACAGGGGGCGCGGGCACTGAAGCTTTCTTT; cdr3_aa: CSDRTGGAGTEAFF
clone_size: NA; v_call: TRBV28; j_call: TRBJ2-7; cdr3_length: 13; d_call: NA; cdr3_nt: TGTGCCAGCAGTTTGTCGGGGGACTACGAGCAGTACTTC; cdr3_aa: CASSLSGDYEQYF
clone_size: NA; v_call: TRBV4-1; j_call: TRBJ1-4; cdr3_length: 13; d_call: NA; cdr3_nt: TGCGCCAGCAGCCAATCAGCGAATGAAAAACTGTTTTTT; cdr3_aa: CASSQSANEKLFF
clone_size: NA; v_call: TRBV6-1; j_call: TRBJ1-1; cdr3_length: 14; d_call: TRBD1; cdr3_nt: TGTGCCAGCAGGAAAGGACAGGGATACACTGAAGCTTTCTTT; cdr3_aa: CASRKGQGYTEAFF
clone_size: NA; v_call: TRBV14; j_call: TRBJ2-7; cdr3_length: 15; d_call: NA; cdr3_nt: TGTGCCAGCAGCGAAGGAGGAAGGGGAGGCTACGAGCAGTACTTC; cdr3_aa: CASSEGGRGGYEQYF
clone_size: NA; v_call: TRBV18; j_call: TRBJ2-3; cdr3_length: 15; d_call: NA; cdr3_nt: TGTGCCAGCTCACCAGACTTAATCGGTGGGGATACGCAGTATTTT; cdr3_aa: CASSPDLIGGDTQYF
clone_size: NA; v_call: TRBV28; j_call: TRBJ2-1; cdr3_length: 15; d_call: TRBD1; cdr3_nt: TGTGCCAGCAGTTTTTTCGGACAGGGGGTAAATGAGCAGTTCTTC; cdr3_aa: CASSFFGQGVNEQFF
clone_size: NA; v_call: TRBV5-1; j_call: TRBJ2-5; cdr3_length: 15; d_call: NA; cdr3_nt: TGCGCCAGCAGCTCCTACGGGACAACACAAGAGACCCAGTACTTC; cdr3_aa: CASSSYGTTQETQYF
clone_size: NA; v_call: TRBV6-1; j_call: TRBJ2-7; cdr3_length: 13; d_call: NA; cdr3_nt: TGTGCCAGCAGCAAGACCAGGGGTCCCGAGCAGTACTTC; cdr3_aa: CASSKTRGPEQYF
clone_size: NA; v_call: TRBV19; j_call: TRBJ1-1; cdr3_length: 15; d_call: TRBD1; cdr3_nt: TGTGCCAGTAGTCCGGACAGGACTGTACACACTGAAGCTTTCTTT; cdr3_aa: CASSPDRTVHTEAFF
clone_size: once; v_call: TRBV18; j_call: TRBJ2-7; cdr3_length: 12; d_call: NA; cdr3_nt: TGTGCCAGCTCACCACCTGAGAACGAGCAGTACTTC; cdr3_aa: CASSPPENEQYF
clone_size: once; v_call: TRBV5-4; j_call: TRBJ2-1; cdr3_length: 13; d_call: NA; cdr3_nt: TGTGCCAGTTCCGGGACGTCCTACAATGAGCAGTTCTTC; cdr3_aa: CASSGTSYNEQFF
clone_size: NA; v_call: TRBV6-4; j_call: TRBJ2-1; cdr3_length: 15; d_call: NA; cdr3_nt: TGTGCCAGCAGTGCGTCCGGGACCTCCCACAATGAGCAGTTCTTC; cdr3_aa: CASSASGTSHNEQFF
clone_size: NA; v_call: TRBV10-3; j_call: TRBJ2-3; cdr3_length: 14; d_call: TRBD2; cdr3_nt: TGTGCCATCAGGGTTAGCGGGGACACAGATACGCAGTATTTT; cdr3_aa: CAIRVSGDTDTQYF
clone_size: NA; v_call: TRBV28; j_call: TRBJ2-7; cdr3_length: 14; d_call: TRBD1; cdr3_nt: TGTGCCAGCAGGCCGGGACAGGGGGCCTACGAGCAGTACTTC; cdr3_aa: CASRPGQGAYEQYF
clone_size: NA; v_call: TRBV19; j_call: TRBJ1-2; cdr3_length: 13; d_call: NA; cdr3_nt: TGTGCCAGTAGTATCGCGTGGGACTATGGCTACACCTTC; cdr3_aa: CASSIAWDYGYTF
clone_size: few; v_call: TRBV5-6; j_call: TRBJ2-3; cdr3_length: 16; d_call: NA; cdr3_nt: TGTGCCAGCAGCTTGGTATCGCAATTAGGTACAGATACGCAGTATTTT; cdr3_aa: CASSLVSQLGTDTQYF
clone_size: NA; v_call: TRBV19; j_call: TRBJ2-7; cdr3_length: 13; d_call: TRBD2; cdr3_nt: TGTGCCAGTAGTACGGCGGGAGGGCCCGAGCAGTACTTC; cdr3_aa: CASSTAGGPEQYF
clone_size: NA; v_call: TRBV4-1; j_call: TRBJ1-5; cdr3_length: 14; d_call: NA; cdr3_nt: TGCGCCAGCAGCCCTACGACAGACGTACAGCCCCAGCATTTT; cdr3_aa: CASSPTTDVQPQHF
clone_size: NA; v_call: TRBV11-2; j_call: TRBJ1-3; cdr3_length: 14; d_call: NA; cdr3_nt: TGTGCCAGCAGCCAGGGACTTCCTGGAAACACCATATATTTT; cdr3_aa: CASSQGLPGNTIYF
clone_size: NA; v_call: TRBV6-1; j_call: TRBJ2-7; cdr3_length: 14; d_call: NA; cdr3_nt: TGTGCCAGCAGCCGACCGGGACACTTGGACGAGCAGTACTTC; cdr3_aa: CASSRPGHLDEQYF
clone_size: NA; v_call: TRBV6-6; j_call: TRBJ1-1; cdr3_length: 13; d_call: NA; cdr3_nt: TGTGCCAGCAGTTCCGCCGGGCGGGGGGGAGCTTTCTTT; cdr3_aa: CASSSAGRGGAFF
clone_size: NA; v_call: TRBV29-1; j_call: TRBJ2-5; cdr3_length: 13; d_call: NA; cdr3_nt: TGCAGCGTTGGTAGAGCGACACAAGAGACCCAGTACTTC; cdr3_aa: CSVGRATQETQYF
clone_size: NA; v_call: TRBV4-3; j_call: TRBJ1-4; cdr3_length: 16; d_call: NA; cdr3_nt: TGCGCCAGCAGCCAAGATTATGGAACTAAAGATGAAAAACTGTTTTTT; cdr3_aa: CASSQDYGTKDEKLFF
clone_size: NA; v_call: TRBV6-9; j_call: TRBJ1-2; cdr3_length: 10; d_call: NA; cdr3_nt: TGTGCCAGCAGGGAGCGAGGCTACACCTTC; cdr3_aa: CASRERGYTF
clone_size: once; v_call: TRBV2; j_call: TRBJ1-5; cdr3_length: 14; d_call: TRBD1; cdr3_nt: TGTGCCAGCAGAGCGGACAGGGAAAATCAGCCCCAGCATTTT; cdr3_aa: CASRADRENQPQHF
clone_size: NA; v_call: TRBV7-7; j_call: TRBJ2-1; cdr3_length: 13; d_call: NA; cdr3_nt: TGTGCCAGCAGCTTAGGTGAGGCCAATGAGCAGTTCTTC; cdr3_aa: CASSLGEANEQFF
clone_size: NA; v_call: TRBV2; j_call: TRBJ2-5; cdr3_length: 13; d_call: NA; cdr3_nt: TGTGCCAGCACGGAAGGCGAGGAAGAGACCCAGTACTTC; cdr3_aa: CASTEGEEETQYF
clone_size: NA; v_call: TRBV9; j_call: TRBJ2-5; cdr3_length: 21; d_call: TRBD2; cdr3_nt: TGTGCCAGCAGCGAGGAAGGGGAACCGGGACTAGCGGGGGGACCCATGGAGACCCAGTACTTC; cdr3_aa: CASSEEGEPGLAGGPMETQYF
clone_size: NA; v_call: TRBV7-9; j_call: TRBJ2-1; cdr3_length: 13; d_call: NA; cdr3_nt: TGTGCCAGCAGCTTGGCGGGTGAGAGGAAGCAGTTCTTC; cdr3_aa: CASSLAGERKQFF
clone_size: NA; v_call: TRBV5-1; j_call: TRBJ1-3; cdr3_length: 14; d_call: NA; cdr3_nt: TGCGCCAGCAGCGACCGCAGCTCTGGAAACACCATATATTTT; cdr3_aa: CASSDRSSGNTIYF
clone_size: NA; v_call: TRBV5-4; j_call: TRBJ2-1; cdr3_length: 14; d_call: TRBD1; cdr3_nt: TGTGCCAGCAGCCCCGGACAGGGGGCAGAGGAGCAGTTCTTC; cdr3_aa: CASSPGQGAEEQFF
clone_size: few; v_call: TRBV2; j_call: TRBJ1-1; cdr3_length: 11; d_call: NA; cdr3_nt: TGTGCCAGCATCGAGAACACTGAAGCTTTCTTT; cdr3_aa: CASIENTEAFF
clone_size: NA; v_call: TRBV2; j_call: TRBJ1-1; cdr3_length: 14; d_call: NA; cdr3_nt: TGTGCCAGCAGGAGGACCCTCGGGGCGACTGAAGCTTTCTTT; cdr3_aa: CASRRTLGATEAFF
clone_size: once; v_call: TRBV10-1; j_call: TRBJ2-7; cdr3_length: 16; d_call: NA; cdr3_nt: TGCGCCAGCAGTGAGTCAAGGGACGGCAGGGATTACGAGCAGTACTTC; cdr3_aa: CASSESRDGRDYEQYF
clone_size: once; v_call: TRBV28; j_call: TRBJ2-7; cdr3_length: 16; d_call: NA; cdr3_nt: TGTGCCAGCAGGTCGGGAGCAGCGTATCACCACTACGAGCAGTACTTC; cdr3_aa: CASRSGAAYHHYEQYF
clone_size: once; v_call: TRBV5-1; j_call: TRBJ2-7; cdr3_length: 15; d_call: NA; cdr3_nt: TGCGCCAGCAGCTACAGGGTCTTGAATAGCTACGAGCAGTACTTC; cdr3_aa: CASSYRVLNSYEQYF
clone_size: NA; v_call: TRBV5-6; j_call: TRBJ1-3; cdr3_length: 15; d_call: TRBD1; cdr3_nt: TGTGCCAGCAGCTCGACAGGGGAAACTGGAAACACCATATATTTT; cdr3_aa: CASSSTGETGNTIYF
clone_size: NA; v_call: TRBV18; j_call: TRBJ2-3; cdr3_length: 14; d_call: TRBD1; cdr3_nt: TGTGCCAGCTCACCGGGGACAGGCACAGATACGCAGTATTTT; cdr3_aa: CASSPGTGTDTQYF
clone_size: NA; v_call: TRBV28; j_call: TRBJ1-3; cdr3_length: 13; d_call: NA; cdr3_nt: TGTGCCAGCAGTTTATTTGCTGGAAACACCATATATTTT; cdr3_aa: CASSLFAGNTIYF
clone_size: NA; v_call: TRBV6-5; j_call: TRBJ1-1; cdr3_length: 15; d_call: NA; cdr3_nt: TGTGCCAGCAGTCACGGGGGTTACGGGAACACTGAAGCTTTCTTT; cdr3_aa: CASSHGGYGNTEAFF
clone_size: NA; v_call: TRBV11-3; j_call: TRBJ2-2; cdr3_length: 15; d_call: NA; cdr3_nt: TGTGCCAGCAGCTTAGGAGTTCGGGACACCGGGGAGCTGTTTTTT; cdr3_aa: CASSLGVRDTGELFF
clone_size: NA; v_call: TRBV5-4; j_call: TRBJ2-3; cdr3_length: 15; d_call: TRBD2; cdr3_nt: TGTGCCAGCACCCGGGGTGGGCGGGGGGAGAATACGCAGTATTTT; cdr3_aa: CASTRGGRGENTQYF
clone_size: NA; v_call: TRBV6-1; j_call: TRBJ2-7; cdr3_length: 13; d_call: NA; cdr3_nt: TGTGCCAGCAGTGAAGCGCTTCGGTACGAGCAGTACTTC; cdr3_aa: CASSEALRYEQYF
clone_size: NA; v_call: TRBV29-1; j_call: TRBJ1-2; cdr3_length: 12; d_call: TRBD1; cdr3_nt: TGCAGCGTCAAGGGACAGCGAGGGGGCTACACCTTC; cdr3_aa: CSVKGQRGGYTF
clone_size: NA; v_call: TRBV7-9; j_call: TRBJ1-2; cdr3_length: 16; d_call: TRBD1; cdr3_nt: TGTGCCAGCAGCGACCCGGGACAGAGCGAAATGCGTGGCTACACCTTC; cdr3_aa: CASSDPGQSEMRGYTF
clone_size: NA; v_call: TRBV5-1; j_call: TRBJ1-1; cdr3_length: 14; d_call: NA; cdr3_nt: TGCGCCAGCAGCTTTGAAGGAAGTTCAACTGAAGCTTTCTTT; cdr3_aa: CASSFEGSSTEAFF
clone_size: NA; v_call: TRBV19; j_call: TRBJ1-3; cdr3_length: 15; d_call: NA; cdr3_nt: TGTGCCAGTAGTCAACAGATCGGTGCGGGAAACACCATATATTTT; cdr3_aa: CASSQQIGAGNTIYF
clone_size: NA; v_call: TRBV19; j_call: TRBJ2-3; cdr3_length: 15; d_call: TRBD2; cdr3_nt: TGTGCCAGTAGTTTTCTAGCGGGAGGGCCAGATACGCAGTATTTT; cdr3_aa: CASSFLAGGPDTQYF
clone_size: NA; v_call: TRBV6-5; j_call: TRBJ1-3; cdr3_length: 16; d_call: NA; cdr3_nt: TGTGCCAGCAGTTACTCGATAAGACCCGGGAAAAACACCATATATTTT; cdr3_aa: CASSYSIRPGKNTIYF
clone_size: NA; v_call: TRBV7-9; j_call: TRBJ2-3; cdr3_length: 14; d_call: NA; cdr3_nt: TGTGCCAGCATAGGAGGGTTTGGGGCAGATACGCAGTATTTT; cdr3_aa: CASIGGFGADTQYF
clone_size: NA; v_call: TRBV4-1; j_call: TRBJ1-1; cdr3_length: 19; d_call: TRBD1; cdr3_nt: TGCGCCAGCAGCTCTGGGACAGCTTCCGGATTGGGATTGAACACTGAAGCTTTCTTT; cdr3_aa: CASSSGTASGLGLNTEAFF
clone_size: once; v_call: TRBV28; j_call: TRBJ2-1; cdr3_length: 17; d_call: NA; cdr3_nt: TGTGCCAGCAGTTCCTACCCCCCGGAGGCAGGCTACAATGAGCAGTTCTTC; cdr3_aa: CASSSYPPEAGYNEQFF
clone_size: NA; v_call: TRBV15; j_call: TRBJ2-7; cdr3_length: 19; d_call: TRBD1; cdr3_nt: TGTGCCACCAGCAGAGGGACAGGGGCCCTAGCGGTTAGCTCCTACGAGCAGTACTTC; cdr3_aa: CATSRGTGALAVSSYEQYF
clone_size: once; v_call: TRBV2; j_call: TRBJ1-4; cdr3_length: 15; d_call: TRBD1; cdr3_nt: TGTGTCAGCAGCCAAGGACAGGGGAGGCATGAAAAACTGTTTTTT; cdr3_aa: CVSSQGQGRHEKLFF
clone_size: NA; v_call: TRBV29-1; j_call: TRBJ1-1; cdr3_length: 12; d_call: NA; cdr3_nt: TGCAGCGCCCAGGGGACGAGCACTGAAGCTTTCTTT; cdr3_aa: CSAQGTSTEAFF
clone_size: NA; v_call: TRBV27; j_call: TRBJ1-2; cdr3_length: 11; d_call: TRBD1; cdr3_nt: TGTGCCAGCAGAGACAGGGATGGCTACACCTTC; cdr3_aa: CASRDRDGYTF
clone_size: NA; v_call: TRBV15; j_call: TRBJ2-7; cdr3_length: 14; d_call: TRBD2; cdr3_nt: TGTGCCACCAGCAGAGATCCAGCGGGAAACGAGCAGTACTTC; cdr3_aa: CATSRDPAGNEQYF
clone_size: NA; v_call: TRBV19; j_call: TRBJ2-3; cdr3_length: 15; d_call: TRBD1; cdr3_nt: TGTGCCAGTAGTATCCGGGGACAGGGGGCAGATACGCAGTATTTT; cdr3_aa: CASSIRGQGADTQYF